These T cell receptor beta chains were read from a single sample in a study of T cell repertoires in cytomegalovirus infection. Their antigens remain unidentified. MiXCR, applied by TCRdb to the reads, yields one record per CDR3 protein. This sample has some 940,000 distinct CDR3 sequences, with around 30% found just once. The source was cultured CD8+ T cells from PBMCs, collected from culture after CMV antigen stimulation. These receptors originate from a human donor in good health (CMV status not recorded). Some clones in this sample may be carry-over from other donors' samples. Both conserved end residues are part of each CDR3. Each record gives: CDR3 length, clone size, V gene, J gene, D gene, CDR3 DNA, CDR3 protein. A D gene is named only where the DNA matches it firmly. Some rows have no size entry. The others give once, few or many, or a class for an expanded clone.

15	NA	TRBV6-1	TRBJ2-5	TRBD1	TGTGCCAGCAGACTCTTCCCACAGGGGCAAGAGACCCAGTACTTC	CASRLFPQGQETQYF
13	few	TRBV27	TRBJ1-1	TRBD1	TGTGCCAGCAGTTTCTCAGGGGGCGCCGAGGCTTTCTTT	CASSFSGGAEAFF
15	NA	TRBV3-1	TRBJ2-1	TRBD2	TGTGCCAGCAGCGTTCGACTAGCGGGGAATAATGAGCAGTTCTTC	CASSVRLAGNNEQFF
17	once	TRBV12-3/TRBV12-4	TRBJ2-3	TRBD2	TGTGCCAGCAGTTTTAGGACTAGCGGGGGGACAACAGATACGCAGTATTTT	CASSFRTSGGTTDTQYF
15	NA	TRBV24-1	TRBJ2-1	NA	TGTGCCACCAGTGGTAGGGTAGGGCGGTCCAATGAGCAGTTCTTC	CATSGRVGRSNEQFF
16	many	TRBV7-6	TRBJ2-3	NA	TGTGCCAGCAGCCCCCCTGGACGGCAGGAAGGAGATACGCAGTATTTT	CASSPPGRQEGDTQYF
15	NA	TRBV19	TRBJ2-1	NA	TGTGCCAGTAGTAAACGGGGCACCTTTGAGAATGAGCAGTTCTTC	CASSKRGTFENEQFF
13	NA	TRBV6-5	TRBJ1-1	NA	TGTGCCAGCCAGAAGGATATCGACACTGAAGCTTTCTTT	CASQKDIDTEAFF
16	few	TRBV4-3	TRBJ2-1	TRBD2	TGCGCCAGCAGCCAAGATTATAGCGGGGGGGCCTTTGAGCAGTTCTTT	CASSQDYSGGAFEQFF
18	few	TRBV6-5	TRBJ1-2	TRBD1	TGTGCCAGCAGTCCCTTTGGTTATGCAGGGGGAAGCTCATATGGCTACACCTTC	CASSPFGYAGGSSYGYTF